The 21 T cell receptor beta chains below were found in one sample sequenced in a study of blood T cell repertoires in COVID-19. The table came from immunoSEQ multiplex PCR; TCRdb's copy has only in-frame clones and leaves some out. The table has about 140,000 clones, approximately 80% seen once. Material for sequencing was peripheral blood. The receptors shown here come from a man aged 50-59 years with acute or convalescent COVID-19.

CDR3 in DNA: TGTGCCAGCAGCCAAGATTTGCCCGGGACAGGGCAAGAGACCCAGTACTTC. This codes for CASSQDLPGTGQETQYF. The V gene is TRBV4-2, the J gene TRBJ2-5; TRBD1 matches 9 bases. CDR3 length equals 17 residues. Per the germline V gene, CDR1 is LGHNA and CDR2 is YNFKEQ. Trimming took 0 bases from V and 2 from J; bases not matched to a gene: 7.

The chain has TRBV6-1 and TRBJ2-7; the D is unclear. The CDR3 totals 16 residues. The germline gives CDR1 MNHNS, CDR2 SASEGT. V lost 2 bases to trimming and J lost 3 bases, with 17 bases between them. Here the CDR3 reads CASSEISSVTNYEQYV. Here the CDR3 DNA reads TGTGCCAGCAGTGAAATCTCCAGCGTCACCAACTACGAGCAGTACGTC.

This clone was seen more than once but under ten times. The chain combines TRBV30 with TRBJ2-1, with TRBD2 identical over 8 bases. CDR3 size: 16 residues. Germline assignment: CDR1 GTSNPN and CDR2 SVGIG (reference sequence). V dropped 3 bases and J dropped 2; count of bases not matched to a gene: 9. The DNA for the CDR3 is TGTGCCTGGAGGACCCGGGGGGGCGAAACCTACAATGAGCAGTTCTTC. This translates into CAWRTRGGETYNEQFF.

The CDR3 sequence: CASSIATGSHNEQFF. In nucleotides, the CDR3 is TGTGCCAGTAGTATAGCAACAGGGTCCCACAATGAGCAGTTCTTC. This sequence joins TRBV19 and TRBJ2-1; tentatively, D is TRBD1 (6 bases). V was clipped by 1 base and J by 5 bases, with 12 bases between them. Germline lookup yields CDR1 LNHDA and CDR2 SQIVND (reference sequence). CDR3 size: 15 residues.

The rearrangement joins TRBV2 to TRBJ1-5; TRBD1 matches at 11 bases. The CDR3 has 13 amino acids. V lost 7 bases, J lost 7 bases, and 3 bases stayed unmatched. Germline V gene data show CDR1 as SNHLY and CDR2 as FYNNEI. CDR3 region: CASKGQGEQPQHF. In DNA form, the CDR3 reads TGTGCCAGCAAGGGACAGGGGGAACAGCCCCAGCATTTT.

This sequence joins TRBV5-1 and TRBJ2-2; 8 bases map to TRBD1. Germline V gene lookup returns CDR1 SGHRS and CDR2 YFSETQ. This CDR3 comprises 15 residues. Trimming took 5 bases from V and 4 from J; bases not matched to a gene: 7. DNA of the CDR3: TGCGCCAGCAGACGGGGGACAGGCGGCACCGGGGAGCTGTTTTTT. Its protein is CASRRGTGGTGELFF. The full variable domain, with the rest looked up from reference TRBV5-1 and TRBJ2-2, is KAGVTQTPRYLIKTRGQQVTLSCSPISGHRSVSWYQQTPGQGLQFLFEYFSETQRNKGNFPGRFSGRQFSNSRSEMNVSTLELGDSALYLCASRRGTGGTGELFFGEGSRLTVL.

The sample holds one count of this clone. V and J are TRBV11-2 and TRBJ2-1, with 8 bases matching TRBD1. The CDR3 is made up of 14 amino acids. The germline V gene has CDR1 SGHAT and CDR2 FQNNGV. The ends lost 3 bases at V and 7 bases at J; junction bases unmatched: 5. The chain's CDR3 is CASSFQGAGNEQFF. The CDR3 nucleotides read TGTGCCAGCAGCTTTCAGGGGGCCGGGAATGAGCAGTTCTTC.

The chain combines TRBV7-8 with TRBJ2-3; 13 nucleotides line up with TRBD2. Germline V CDR1 and CDR2: SGHVS, FQNEAQ. V was clipped by 4 bases and J by 8 bases; unmatched bases: 6. This CDR3 has 15 residues. Written as DNA, the CDR3 is TGTGCCAGCAGCTCACTAGCGGGGGGGGCCATTACGCAGTATTTT. Residues: CASSSLAGGAITQYF.

This clone was counted many times. The V gene is TRBV6-5, the J gene TRBJ1-1; TRBD1 agrees at 7 bases. Germline assignment: CDR1 MNHEY and CDR2 SVGAGI. The trim removed 10 bases at V and 6 bases at J, leaving 11 bases unmatched. This CDR3 has 13 amino acids. The DNA for the CDR3 is TGTGCCACTTCGACAGGGTTTGAATCTGAAGCTTTCTTT. This encodes CATSTGFESEAFF.

This clone was seen once. The chain has TRBV2 and TRBJ1-3, with a possible D match to TRBD1 (5 bases). The germline V and J ends were trimmed by 3 bases and 4 bases, with 10 bases remaining between them. The CDR3 is 14 amino acids. Germline V gene lookup returns CDR1 SNHLY and CDR2 FYNNEI. The CDR3 nucleotides read TGTGCCAGCAGTGACAGGGTGGGAGGAAACACCATATATTTT. Its protein product is CASSDRVGGNTIYF.

The chain is built from TRBV5-1 and TRBJ2-3; D is uncertain. V lost 3 bases to trimming and J lost 4 bases, with 21 bases between them. Germline assignment: CDR1 SGHRS and CDR2 YFSETQ. This CDR3 is 17 amino acids long. The CDR3 here is CASSSRLGQRSADTQYF. The CDR3 DNA sequence: TGCGCCAGCAGCTCGCGGCTTGGCCAAAGGAGCGCAGATACGCAGTATTTT.

This sequence joins TRBV6-5 and TRBJ2-7; 14 bases are a match to TRBD2. Trimming at V came to 6 bases and at J to 2 bases, leaving 3 bases not matched to a gene. Germline lookup yields CDR1 MNHEY and CDR2 SVGAGI. The CDR3 consists of 15 residues. CDR3 bases: TGTGCCAGCAGACAGACTAGCGGGGGGGCCTACGAGCAGTACTTC. Its protein product is CASRQTSGGAYEQYF.

The rearrangement uses TRBV6-1 and TRBJ1-5; D is ambiguous. Germline loops: CDR1 MNHNS, CDR2 SASEGT. V gave up 2 bases and J gave up 5 bases, with 7 bases separating them. This CDR3 contains 13 residues. The CDR3, as DNA: TGTGCCAGCAGTGAATCAGGTCATCAGCCCCAGCATTTT. Translated: CASSESGHQPQHF.

The chain links TRBV18 to TRBJ1-2; D call uncertain. This CDR3 is built from 14 residues. From germline, CDR1 is KGHSH and CDR2 LQKENI. V was shortened by 2 bases and J by 5 bases, with 12 bases between the two germline ends. The CDR3 loop reads CASSPGVTSYGYTF. CDR3 in DNA: TGTGCCAGCTCACCAGGGGTAACTAGTTATGGCTACACCTTC.

The chain recombines TRBV19 with TRBJ1-5, with 7 bases fitting TRBD1. Germline V CDR1 and CDR2: LNHDA, SQIVND (reference sequence). Trimming took 2 bases from V and 6 from J; bases not matched to a gene: 10. CDR3 length: 16 amino acids. DNA for the CDR3: TGTGCCAGTAGTATAAGGTCAGGGGGTGTCGGTCAGCCCCAGCATTTT. Protein: CASSIRSGGVGQPQHF.

This chain uses TRBV4-1 with TRBJ1-1, with TRBD1 identical over 11 bases. Germline assignment: CDR1 MGHRA and CDR2 YSYEKL. V was pared by 2 bases and J by 4 bases, with 3 bases of the junction left unmatched. CDR3 length equals 15 residues. In DNA form, the CDR3 reads TGCGCCAGCAGCCAAACGGGACAGGGGGTCACTGAAGCTTTCTTT. This gives the protein CASSQTGQGVTEAFF.

The J gene is TRBJ2-7, the V gene TRBV7-9; D is uncertain. The germline V gene has CDR1 SEHNR and CDR2 FQNEAQ (reference sequence). The CDR3 totals 13 residues. V lost 4 bases and J 7 bases, leaving 14 bases between the germline ends. The CDR3 loop reads CASSSYHPGEQYF. CDR3 nucleotides: TGTGCCAGCAGCTCGTACCACCCCGGGGAGCAGTACTTC.

The chain employs TRBV27 and TRBJ1-3; a weak D match, TRBD1 (5 bases). Germline CDR1 and CDR2: MNHEY and SMNVEV (reference sequence). With 7 bases removed from V and 0 bases from J, the gap between germline ends came to 13 bases. The CDR3 is 15 amino acids. CDR3 protein: CASIDSLNSGNTIYF. CDR3 nucleotide sequence: TGTGCCAGCATCGACAGTCTGAACTCTGGAAACACCATATATTTT.

This clone showed up many times. The chain employs TRBV7-2 and TRBJ1-2; no reliable D call. Germline V gene lookup returns CDR1 SGHTA and CDR2 FQGNSA. V was trimmed by 2 bases and J by 7 bases, leaving 17 bases between them. The CDR3 runs 15 residues. The CDR3 bases are TGTGCCAGCAGCTTATCCTGGGAGTATGGCGGTGGCTACACCTTC. Translated: CASSLSWEYGGGYTF.

Here the CDR3 DNA reads TGCGCCAGCAGCCGGGTCCCGGGGAAGGTC. Protein: CASSRVPGKV. The chain couples TRBV5-1 to TRBJ2-7, with D perhaps matching TRBD2 (5 bases). The germline CDR1 and CDR2 sequences are SGHRS and YFSETQ. The CDR3 runs 10 residues.

The V gene is TRBV6-6, the J gene TRBJ2-7, with D perhaps TRBD1 (6 bases). The germline V gene encodes CDR1 MNHNY and CDR2 SVGAGI (reference sequence). V was shortened by 2 bases and J by 5 bases, with 10 bases between the two germline ends. The CDR3 contains 13 residues. The CDR3 is CASSYGTPHEQYV. In DNA, the CDR3 is TGTGCCAGCAGTTACGGGACACCCCACGAGCAGTACGTC.